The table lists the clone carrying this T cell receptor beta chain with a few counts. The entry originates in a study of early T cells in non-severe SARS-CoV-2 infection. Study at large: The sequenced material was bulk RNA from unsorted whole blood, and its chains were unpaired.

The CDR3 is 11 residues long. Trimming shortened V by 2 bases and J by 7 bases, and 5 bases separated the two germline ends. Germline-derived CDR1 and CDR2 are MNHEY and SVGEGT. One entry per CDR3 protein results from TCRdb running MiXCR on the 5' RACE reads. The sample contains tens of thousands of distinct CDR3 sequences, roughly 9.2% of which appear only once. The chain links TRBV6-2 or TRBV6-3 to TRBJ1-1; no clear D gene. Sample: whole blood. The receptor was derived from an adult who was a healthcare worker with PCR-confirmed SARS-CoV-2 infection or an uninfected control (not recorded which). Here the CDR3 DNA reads TGTGCCAGCAGTTACGTCCTTGAAGCTTTCTTT. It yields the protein CASSYVLEAFF.